This entry concerns a single T cell receptor (beta chain). Germline V gene data show CDR1 as SEHNR and CDR2 as FQNEAQ (reference sequence). This CDR3 contains 15 residues. V lost 1 base to trimming and J lost 8 bases; unmatched junction nucleotides: 7. In the original workflow: How many nucleated cells were present was estimated from reference gene primer amplification. Sequencing was performed with immunoSEQ multiplex PCR; in TCRdb, only in-frame clones are kept and a portion is missing. That table furnishes V, J and clone size, whereas the DNA furnished D and trimming. The table lists over 200,000 clones, over 80% of them singletons. The record originates from a study of blood T cell repertoires in COVID-19. Study details: Collection of acute and convalescent COVID-19 samples took place in the United States, Italy and Spain. The cDNA or gDNA used as material had been derived from T cells, B-cell-depleted T cells, or PBMCs.

Sequenced: peripheral blood. This sequence was found in a human donor in a cohort sampled during active COVID-19. The gene calls are TRBV7-9 and TRBJ1-4, with 7 nucleotides matching TRBD1. In nucleotides, the CDR3 is TGTGCCAGCAGCTTAGGTGCAGGGGGTAGCGAAAAACTGTTTTTT. Amino acids: CASSLGAGGSEKLFF.